The subject of this entry is one TCR beta chain. This entry comes from a study of blood T cell repertoires in COVID-19. Study-wide background: Whether acute or convalescent, the COVID-19 samples came from the United States, Italy and Spain.

Germline CDR1 is LNHNV and CDR2 is YYDKDF (reference sequence). The CDR3 is 16 amino acids. V shed 5 bases and J 1 base; nucleotides not matched to a gene: 3. Per the original methods: The assay estimated nucleated cells by amplifying reference gene primers. Clones were sequenced by immunoSEQ multiplex PCR, and TCRdb holds only the in-frame ones, with some missing. Clone size and V and J calls were adopted from that table, with D and trimming inferred from the DNA. The sample has roughly 260,000 clones, approximately 87% seen once. The source of this sequence is a woman in her fifties or sixties with acute or convalescent COVID-19. The V call is TRBV15, the J call TRBJ2-2; TRBD2 aligns across 11 bases. Specimen: peripheral blood. The CDR3: CATSGGLAGNTGELFF. The CDR3 coding sequence is TGTGCCACCAGCGGAGGACTAGCGGGGAACACCGGGGAGCTGTTTTTT.